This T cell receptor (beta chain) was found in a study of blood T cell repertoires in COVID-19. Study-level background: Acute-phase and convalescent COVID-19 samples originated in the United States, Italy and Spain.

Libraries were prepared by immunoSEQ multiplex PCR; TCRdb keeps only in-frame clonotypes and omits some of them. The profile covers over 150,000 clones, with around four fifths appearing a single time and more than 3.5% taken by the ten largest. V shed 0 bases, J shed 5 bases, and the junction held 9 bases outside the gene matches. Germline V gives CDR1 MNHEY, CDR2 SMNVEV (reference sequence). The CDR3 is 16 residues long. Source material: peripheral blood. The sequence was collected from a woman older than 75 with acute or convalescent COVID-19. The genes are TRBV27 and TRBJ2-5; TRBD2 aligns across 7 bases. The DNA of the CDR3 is TGTGCCAGCAGTTTATCTGGCGGGAGATCTTGGGAGACCCAGTACTTC. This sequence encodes CASSLSGGRSWETQYF.